This T cell receptor (beta chain) appears in the sequencing data of a study of OX40 agonist ivuxolimab in advanced cancers. General study findings and limits: At 0.1 to 3.0 mg/kg, CD4+ and CD8+ blood T cells expanded clonally by week 6. Some nonresponders likewise displayed low normalized T-cell clonal expansion.

Baseline, cycle 4 day 1, and cycle 7 day 1 were the blood sampling points. To note about this clone: Its specificity is not known.

The germline gives CDR1 KGHSH, CDR2 LQKENI. The CDR3 runs 19 residues. J gave up 5 bases and V 0 bases, and 16 bases lay outside the gene matches. Here immunoSEQ multiplex PCR was the method, and the copy in TCRdb shows in-frame clones only, minus some. The data hold more than 15,000 clones, with around 80% observed a single time. The sample consisted of CD4+ or CD8+ T cells sorted from blood, taken in a trial of the OX40 agonist ivuxolimab. This rearrangement joins TRBV18 to TRBJ2-5, with TRBD2 matching 9 bases. This sequence originates from an adult with an advanced solid tumor such as melanoma, head and neck, liver or kidney cancer. The CDR3, as DNA: TGTGCCAGCTCACCACCTGCTTGGCCTAGCGGGAAGGCGTGGGAGACCCAGTACTTC. Protein: CASSPPAWPSGKAWETQYF.